The 11 T cell receptor beta chains reported below all come from one sample, sequenced in a study of cytomegalovirus exposure and HLA in healthy donors. PCR amplification relied on 60 Vbeta primers (plus 13 Jbeta primers). Clones were sequenced by immunoSEQ multiplex PCR, and TCRdb holds only the in-frame ones, with some missing. The table records about 120,000 clones, over 60% of them present only once. The sequenced sample consisted of PBMCs. The receptor set was obtained from a human donor in good health.

As DNA, the CDR3 is TGTGCCAGCAGTGCTTACGGGACAGGGAACACCGGGGAGCTGTTTTTT. As protein: CASSAYGTGNTGELFF. The chain carries TRBV6-1 and TRBJ2-2, with TRBD1 identical over 8 bases. Germline V gene lookup returns CDR1 MNHNS and CDR2 SASEGT. With 4 bases clipped from V and 1 base from J, the junction kept 5 bases outside the gene matches. The CDR3 spans 16 residues.

The chain employs TRBV29-1 and TRBJ2-7, with 9 bases matching TRBD1. This CDR3 has 13 residues. The germline V gene has CDR1 SQVTM and CDR2 ANQGSEA. Unmatched junction bases numbered 8, after V lost 7 bases and J lost 4 bases. In DNA, the CDR3 is TGCAGCGGTACCGGGACAGGGAAGTACGAGCAGTACTTC. This codes for CSGTGTGKYEQYF.

This sequence joins TRBV28 and TRBJ1-1; 7 nucleotides align to TRBD1. V was clipped by 2 bases and J by 0 bases; unmatched bases: 0. Germline lookup yields CDR1 MDHEN and CDR2 SYDVKM. The CDR3 sequence is 14 residues long. As DNA, the CDR3 is TGTGCCAGCAGTTTAGGGACAGTGAACACTGAAGCTTTCTTT. Its protein product is CASSLGTVNTEAFF.

This clone was observed once. CDR3 DNA: TGTGCCAGCAGCTTAAATCCGGGATACACTGAAGCTTTCTTT. Protein: CASSLNPGYTEAFF. The V gene is TRBV7-3, the J gene TRBJ1-1, with D uncertain. CDR3 length: 14 amino acids. V gave up 1 base and J gave up 3 bases, with 9 bases separating them. Per germline, CDR1 SGHTA and CDR2 FQGTGA.

The chain joins TRBV7-8 to TRBJ1-2; a possible D gene is TRBD1 (5 bases). V was clipped by 0 bases and J by 7 bases, with 18 bases between them. The CDR3 length is 16 residues. Germline V gene data show CDR1 as SGHVS and CDR2 as FQNEAQ. The CDR3: CASSLAVQVAKGGYTF. CDR3 nucleotides: TGTGCCAGCAGCTTAGCGGTACAGGTGGCCAAAGGTGGCTACACCTTC.

This clone was seen more than once but under ten times. The V call is TRBV4-1, the J call TRBJ1-6; D is unresolved. The germline V gene encodes CDR1 MGHRA and CDR2 YSYEKL. V lost 0 bases, J lost 7 bases, and 13 bases lay in between. The CDR3 sequence is 16 residues long. The CDR3 DNA sequence: TGCGCCAGCAGCCAAGATGTGAGTCTGGGCAATTCACCCCTCCACTTT. Its protein product is CASSQDVSLGNSPLHF.

V usage is TRBV2 and J usage is TRBJ1-6; D possibly corresponds to TRBD1 (5 bases). V was trimmed by 8 bases and J by 2 bases, leaving 10 bases between them. The CDR3 is 14 residues long. Per the germline V gene, CDR1 is SNHLY and CDR2 is FYNNEI. The CDR3: CASQGRAYNSPLHF. The CDR3 DNA reads TGTGCCAGCCAGGGAAGGGCCTATAATTCACCCCTCCACTTT.

The rearrangement joins TRBV7-8 to TRBJ2-7; maybe TRBD2 (5 bases). Trimming removed 5 bases at V and 0 bases at J, with 17 bases between. The CDR3 length is 16 residues. The V gene's germline CDR1 is SGHVS and CDR2 FQNEAQ. The CDR3 protein is CASSGPGAAFSYEQYF. CDR3 nucleotides: TGTGCCAGCAGCGGCCCAGGAGCGGCGTTCTCCTACGAGCAGTACTTC.

This clone was counted a single time. The chain carries TRBV19 and TRBJ1-1; D perhaps matches TRBD1 (5 bases). This CDR3 is 15 amino acids long. Germline assignment: CDR1 LNHDA and CDR2 SQIVND (reference sequence). Trimming shortened V by 2 bases and J by 3 bases, and 13 bases separated the two germline ends. The CDR3, as DNA: TGTGCCAGTAGTATATTTCAGGGTATGGACACTGAAGCTTTCTTT. Translated: CASSIFQGMDTEAFF.

The genes are TRBV27 and TRBJ1-4; 7 nucleotides match TRBD1. The germline V gene has CDR1 MNHEY and CDR2 SMNVEV (reference sequence). The CDR3 sequence is 15 residues long. The junction had 6 bases not matched to a gene; V was cut back by 8 bases and J by 0 bases. The CDR3 coding sequence is TGTGCCAGCCGGGACAGTCTTGCAACTAATGAAAAACTGTTTTTT. It is translated as CASRDSLATNEKLFF.

The genes are TRBV7-7 and TRBJ2-5; D not certain. V was shortened by 6 bases and J by 5 bases, with 10 bases between the two germline ends. The germline V gene encodes CDR1 SSHAT and CDR2 FNYEAQ (reference sequence). The CDR3 loop spans 12 amino acids. In DNA, the CDR3 is TGTGCCAGCAGATCCCAGGCGGAGACCCAGTACTTC. This encodes CASRSQAETQYF.